The next 32 T cell receptor beta chains were all read from a single sample in a study of T cell changes during pregnancy in multiple sclerosis. Method: immunoSEQ multiplex PCR; TCRdb's copy keeps in-frame clones and lacks some. The sample includes some 100,000 clones, around 93% of them seen just once. Sample: peripheral blood, taken before pregnancy. The receptors stem from a female donor with multiple sclerosis, enrolled in a pregnancy study.

V and J are TRBV2 and TRBJ2-1; 7 bases are shared with TRBD2. J lost 2 bases, V lost 3 bases, and 4 bases had no gene match. From germline, CDR1 is SNHLY and CDR2 FYNNEI. The CDR3 sequence is 15 residues long. CDR3 DNA: TGTGCCAGCAGTGAGTGGAGCGGGGCCTACAATGAGCAGTTCTTC. Translation: CASSEWSGAYNEQFF.

The chain employs TRBV18 and TRBJ2-6; D possibly corresponds to TRBD1 (6 bases). In germline, CDR1 is KGHSH, CDR2 LQKENI. The CDR3 is made up of 18 amino acids. V lost 3 bases and J lost 2, with 17 bases in between. CDR3 protein: CASSPQLPTGTGANVLTF. The CDR3 nucleotides are TGTGCCAGCTCACCGCAACTCCCCACAGGGACTGGGGCCAACGTCCTGACTTTC.

V is TRBV28 and J is TRBJ2-7; TRBD1 agrees at 9 bases. The CDR3 length is 16 residues. Germline lookup yields CDR1 MDHEN and CDR2 SYDVKM. The junction had 8 bases not matched to a gene; V was cut back by 2 bases and J by 3 bases. CDR3 amino acids: CASSLEGQGIIYEQYF. In DNA, the CDR3 is TGTGCCAGCAGTTTAGAGGGACAGGGTATTATCTACGAGCAGTACTTC.

The V and J genes are TRBV2 and TRBJ2-1; 10 positions agree with TRBD2. This CDR3 contains 17 residues. Germline CDR1 is SNHLY and CDR2 is FYNNEI. V shed 0 bases, J shed 7 bases, and the junction held 9 bases outside the gene matches. The CDR3, as DNA: TGTGCCAGCAGTGAAGCGGGTAGCGGGAGGTTCTCGAATGAGCAGTTCTTC. It encodes CASSEAGSGRFSNEQFF.

V gene TRBV20-1 combines with J gene TRBJ2-1; possible D gene TRBD1, 5 bases. V was pared by 6 bases and J by 12 bases, with 12 bases between. There are 10 residues in the CDR3. Germline CDR1 is DFQATT and CDR2 is SNEGSKA (reference sequence). CDR3 nucleotide sequence: TGCAGTGCCGAGGAAGGGGTGCAGTTCTTC. The encoded protein is CSAEEGVQFF.

The V and J genes are TRBV5-6 and TRBJ2-7, with D unresolved. This CDR3 region has 14 residues. The germline gives CDR1 SGHDT, CDR2 YYEEEE. Trimming shortened V by 0 bases and J by 6 bases, and 13 bases separated the two germline ends. The CDR3 DNA follows: TGTGCCAGCAGCTTGGCATTGGCAGTTCGCGAGCAGTACTTC. Residues: CASSLALAVREQYF.

The chain couples TRBV4-2 to TRBJ1-5; D is undetermined. This CDR3 is 17 amino acids long. The germline gives CDR1 LGHNA, CDR2 YNFKEQ. Trimming left V 0 bases short and J 0 bases short, with 12 bases between. The CDR3 region has the DNA TGTGCCAGCAGCCAAGATTTGACAAAGTTTAGCAATCAGCCCCAGCATTTT. Amino acid sequence: CASSQDLTKFSNQPQHF.

In nucleotides, the CDR3 is TGTGCCAGCAGTTTGCTCCGAGGGGGAAGCAATCAGCCCCAGCATTTT. Protein product: CASSLLRGGSNQPQHF. This sequence joins TRBV28 and TRBJ1-5; D is perhaps TRBD1 (6 bases). Trimming removed 3 bases from V and 1 base from J, with 13 bases in between. The length of the CDR3 is 16 residues. CDR1 is MDHEN, CDR2 SYDVKM, per germline.

This clone was seen a single time. The J gene is TRBJ2-3, the V gene TRBV5-5; D perhaps matches TRBD1 (6 bases). V dropped 3 bases and J dropped 0 bases, with 8 bases sitting between them. CDR1 and CDR2 from the germline V gene are SGHKS and YYEKEE (reference sequence). This CDR3 has 14 amino acids. The CDR3 spells CASSWGLSTDTQYF. CDR3 bases: TGTGCCAGCAGCTGGGGGCTAAGCACAGATACGCAGTATTTT.

The rearrangement uses TRBV14 and TRBJ2-7; D is unresolved. V gave up 1 base and J gave up 6 bases, with 16 bases separating them. This CDR3 contains 15 residues. Per the germline V gene, CDR1 is SGHDN and CDR2 is FVKESK. The CDR3 coding sequence is TGTGCCAGCAGCCAAGGAACTGGTCCTTCGCGCGAGCAGTACTTC. Protein sequence: CASSQGTGPSREQYF.

This rearrangement joins TRBV2 to TRBJ1-1, with D possibly matching TRBD1 (5 bases). The CDR3 covers 14 residues. V lost 5 bases and J 0 bases, leaving 10 bases between the germline ends. CDR1 is SNHLY and CDR2 is FYNNEI in the germline V gene. The chain's CDR3 is CASSMDTLNTEAFF. The CDR3 nucleotides are TGTGCCAGCAGTATGGACACTTTGAACACTGAAGCTTTCTTT.

The rearrangement uses TRBV7-6 and TRBJ2-7; 10 bases are a match to TRBD1. This CDR3 comprises 14 residues. With V trimmed by 4 bases and J by 2 bases, 2 bases remained unmatched. The V gene's germline CDR1 is SGHVS and CDR2 FNYEAQ. The CDR3 spells CASSSGQGAYEQYF. CDR3 DNA: TGTGCCAGCAGCTCCGGACAGGGGGCCTACGAGCAGTACTTC.

The chain uses TRBV5-6 and TRBJ2-1; TRBD2 agrees at 11 bases. The J segment lost 1 base and the V segment lost 3 bases, leaving 6 bases of the junction unmatched. There are 17 residues in the CDR3. The germline CDR1 and CDR2 sequences are SGHDT and YYEEEE. This CDR3 reads CASSSELAGGSYNEQFF. As DNA, the CDR3 is TGTGCCAGCAGCTCTGAATTAGCGGGAGGGTCCTACAATGAGCAGTTCTTC.

The V gene is TRBV10-3, the J gene TRBJ2-1, with D perhaps matching TRBD2 (5 bases). Trimming left V 5 bases short and J 7 bases short, with 15 bases between. The length of the CDR3 is 14 residues. Germline CDR1 reads ENHRY; CDR2 reads SYGVKD. In nucleotides, the CDR3 is TGTGCCATCAGTCCTGGCGGAGGTAGGAATGAGCAGTTCTTC. Translating it yields CAISPGGGRNEQFF.

J is TRBJ2-1 and V is TRBV5-1; 12 bases line up with TRBD2. CDR3 size: 15 residues. The V gene's germline CDR1 is SGHRS and CDR2 YFSETQ. The J segment lost 3 bases and the V segment lost 8 bases, leaving 6 bases of the junction unmatched. The CDR3, as DNA: TGCGCCAGTGGCCTAGCGGGAGGGGACTACAATGAGCAGTTCTTC. It translates to CASGLAGGDYNEQFF. The full variable domain, its missing parts supplied by reference TRBV5-1 and TRBJ2-1, is KAGVTQTPRYLIKTRGQQVTLSCSPISGHRSVSWYQQTPGQGLQFLFEYFSETQRNKGNFPGRFSGRQFSNSRSEMNVSTLELGDSALYLCASGLAGGDYNEQFFGPGTRLTVL.

The gene calls are TRBV14 and TRBJ2-7; 12 bases line up with TRBD2. Germline trimming cut 1 base from V and 3 bases from J; bases unmatched to any gene: 13. Germline CDR1 is SGHDN and CDR2 is FVKESK. The CDR3 covers 19 residues. The CDR3 DNA is TGTGCCAGCAGCCAAGGTAGGACTAGCGGGACTCGGGGATACTACGAGCAGTACTTC. This sequence encodes CASSQGRTSGTRGYYEQYF.

V and J are TRBV6-6 and TRBJ2-1; 14 bases are a match to TRBD2. CDR1 is MNHNY and CDR2 is SVGAGI in the germline V gene (reference sequence). Germline trimming cut 0 bases from V and 8 bases from J; bases unmatched to any gene: 3. CDR3 length: 16 residues. The CDR3 spells CASSYSGTSGSYEQFF. CDR3 nucleotides: TGTGCCAGCAGTTACTCAGGGACTAGCGGGAGTTATGAGCAGTTCTTC.

The chain couples TRBV4-3 to TRBJ2-3, with 7 bases that match TRBD2. The CDR3 is made up of 17 amino acids. Germline assignment: CDR1 LGHNA and CDR2 YSLEER. V lost 0 bases, J lost 3 bases, and 9 bases stayed unmatched. The CDR3 here is CASSQELAGAITDTQYF. The CDR3 DNA is TGCGCCAGCAGCCAAGAATTGGCGGGAGCTATTACAGATACGCAGTATTTT.

This clone was observed a few times. This sequence joins TRBV2 and TRBJ2-2, with D perhaps TRBD2 (5 bases). The CDR3 extends over 15 amino acids. Germline CDR1 SNHLY, CDR2 FYNNEI. The V end lost 0 bases, the J end lost 4 bases, and 9 bases lay between the germline ends. CDR3 nucleotide sequence: TGTGCCAGCAGTGAAGCGCGAGGGAGCACCGGGGAGCTGTTTTTT. This codes for CASSEARGSTGELFF.

This clone was observed a few times. The rearrangement joins TRBV9 to TRBJ1-3; possibly TRBD1 for D (6 bases). Trimming left V 5 bases short and J 4 bases short, with 13 bases between. Germline CDR1 and CDR2: SGDLS and YYNGEE. The CDR3 runs to 14 residues. The CDR3 sequence is CASSGGTTGNTIYF. The CDR3 DNA sequence: TGTGCCAGCAGTGGTGGGACAACCGGAAACACCATATATTTT.

The rearrangement links TRBV21-1 to TRBJ2-5; the table's TRBD2 call for D was not verified on the DNA. TRBV21-1 is labeled a pseudogene. This CDR3 contains 11 residues. The CDR3 nucleotides are TGTGCCAGCAGCGAGGAAGCCACCCAGTACTTC. Amino acid sequence: CASSEEATQYF.

J is TRBJ1-1 and V is TRBV5-1, with 12 nucleotides matching TRBD1. In germline, CDR1 is SGHRS, CDR2 YFSETQ. This CDR3 contains 16 residues. V was pared by 7 bases and J by 1 base, with 8 bases of the junction left unmatched. In DNA, the CDR3 is TGCGCCAGCGACTCCGGGACAGGGGGCCCGAACACTGAAGCTTTCTTT. Translated: CASDSGTGGPNTEAFF.

The DNA of the CDR3 is TGTGCCAGCAGTTACGGCAGGGGCTATGGCTACACCTTC. This gives the protein CASSYGRGYGYTF. V and J are TRBV6-6 and TRBJ1-2, with a possible D match to TRBD1 (6 bases). CDR1 and CDR2 from the germline V gene are MNHNY and SVGAGI (reference sequence). V was cut by 2 bases and J by 4 bases, with 8 bases left in between. This CDR3 contains 13 residues.

This clone was seen only once. This sequence joins TRBV5-1 and TRBJ2-7; 7 bases are a match to TRBD2. V shed 1 base, J shed 2 bases, and the junction held 6 bases outside the gene matches. This CDR3 spans 15 amino acids. CDR1 is SGHRS, CDR2 YFSETQ, per germline. The CDR3 nucleotides read TGCGCCAGCAGCTTGTATCGAGCGGGGACCTACGAGCAGTACTTC. Amino acid sequence: CASSLYRAGTYEQYF.

The rearrangement joins TRBV27 to TRBJ1-2, with a possible D match to TRBD1 (5 bases). Trimming took 3 bases from V and 5 from J, leaving 16 bases between them. The CDR3 loop spans 15 amino acids. Looked up from germline, CDR1 is MNHEY and CDR2 is SMNVEV (reference sequence). The CDR3 spells CASSFYGGEPYGYTF. DNA for the CDR3: TGTGCCAGCAGTTTCTACGGGGGAGAACCTTATGGCTACACCTTC.

The chain links TRBV5-1 to TRBJ2-1, with 15 bases fitting TRBD2. The CDR3 loop spans 17 amino acids. V shed 2 bases and J 7 bases; nucleotides not matched to a gene: 7. Germline V gives CDR1 SGHRS, CDR2 YFSETQ. DNA for the CDR3: TGCGCCAGCAGCTTCGGGACTAGCGGGAGGTTTCATAATGAGCAGTTCTTC. Translated: CASSFGTSGRFHNEQFF.

J is TRBJ1-1 and V is TRBV7-9; D possibly corresponds to TRBD1 (5 bases). V was shortened by 2 bases and J by 6 bases, with 16 bases between the two germline ends. The CDR3 consists of 15 residues. Germline values: CDR1 SEHNR, CDR2 FQNEAQ (reference sequence). CDR3 nucleotides: TGTGCCAGCAGCTTAACGAGACGGGGGGACGCTGAAGCTTTCTTT. Residues: CASSLTRRGDAEAFF.

V gene TRBV2 combines with J gene TRBJ1-1; D possibly corresponds to TRBD1 (6 bases). This CDR3 contains 9 residues. Per the germline V gene, CDR1 is SNHLY and CDR2 is FYNNEI. Trimming removed 10 bases at V and 8 bases at J, with 8 bases between. In DNA form, the CDR3 reads TGTGCCATAGGACAGGAAGCTTTCTTT. Translation: CAIGQEAFF.

V and J are TRBV19 and TRBJ1-2; 10 bases fit TRBD1. There are 14 residues in the CDR3. V gave up 9 bases and J gave up 5 bases; unmatched junction bases: 9. CDR1 and CDR2 from the germline V gene are LNHDA and SQIVND (reference sequence). CDR3 bases: TGTGCCAGCAACGCTAAGGGACAGGGGTATGGCTACACCTTC. Residues: CASNAKGQGYGYTF. Drawing the rest from reference TRBV19 and TRBJ1-2, the complete variable domain is DGGITQSPKYLFRKEGQNVTLSCEQNLNHDAMYWYRQDPGQGLRLIYYSQIVNDFQKGDIAEGYSVSREKKESFPLTVTSAQKNPTAFYLCASNAKGQGYGYTFGSGTRLTVV.

V and J are TRBV27 and TRBJ2-3; D ambiguous. The CDR3 spans 14 residues. Trimming shortened V by 2 bases and J by 4 bases, and 10 bases separated the two germline ends. Germline V gene lookup returns CDR1 MNHEY and CDR2 SMNVEV (reference sequence). The DNA for the CDR3 is TGTGCCAGCAGTTTAACCCCCGGGTCAGATACGCAGTATTTT. It encodes CASSLTPGSDTQYF.

The chain couples TRBV19 to TRBJ2-7; D gene ambiguous. The germline gives CDR1 LNHDA, CDR2 SQIVND (reference sequence). Trimming removed 5 bases from V and 2 bases from J, with 4 bases in between. The CDR3 spans 11 residues. The CDR3 region is CASSVAYEQYF. The CDR3 DNA reads as TGTGCCAGTAGTGTCGCCTACGAGCAGTACTTC.

This chain links TRBV5-4 with TRBJ1-2; 10 bases map to TRBD1. The trim removed 4 bases at V and 3 bases at J, leaving 6 bases unmatched. Germline-derived CDR1 and CDR2 are SGHNT and YYREEE (reference sequence). This CDR3 contains 15 residues. The CDR3 bases are TGTGCCAGCAGCGACAGGGACAGGGGCGACTATGGCTACACCTTC. It translates to CASSDRDRGDYGYTF.